This T cell receptor (beta chain) was profiled in a study of type 1 regulatory T cells. This clonotype was detected many times. No antigen is known for it. Germline V gene data show CDR1 as SGHDN and CDR2 as FVKESK. V was clipped by 4 bases and J by 0 bases, with 6 bases between them. The CDR3 sequence is 14 residues long. MiXCR, run by TCRdb on the reads, gives a single entry per CDR3 protein. The sample records about 42,000 distinct CDR3 sequences, 12% being singletons. Input material: cultured non-Tr1 T cells, either the whole culture or a sorted T cell fraction (not recorded which). The TCR originated in a human donor in good health. The gene calls are TRBV14 and TRBJ2-2; D gene unclear. The CDR3 loop is CASSPSTNTGELFF. The CDR3, as DNA: TGTGCCAGCAGCCCATCAACGAACACCGGGGAGCTGTTTTTT.